This T cell receptor (beta chain) was sequenced in a study of cytomegalovirus exposure and HLA in healthy donors. Background on the study: Earlier findings included approximately 120 million unique TCR beta sequences obtained from 150 million to 200 million T cells.

Study-level results: A later analysis found common viral pathogens apparently linked to several of the most significant clusters. In terms of immune exposure information, only CMV serostatus was available.

Germline values: CDR1 SGHNT, CDR2 YENEEA. V was trimmed by 3 bases and J by 0 bases, leaving 9 bases between them. The CDR3 is 15 residues long. The PCR used 60 Vbeta and 13 Jbeta primers. This table comes from immunoSEQ multiplex PCR, and its TCRdb copy is limited to in-frame clones, with some not included. The repertoire holds 150,000 or so clones, with 80% as singletons. Notes on this clone: No antigen is known for it.

This TCR was sampled from a male donor in good health and CMV-seropositive. This chain links TRBV11-3 with TRBJ2-1; D not resolved. The sample comprised PBMCs. CDR3 loop: CASSFSADSYNEQFF. In nucleotides, the CDR3 is TGTGCCAGCAGCTTCTCGGCGGACTCCTACAATGAGCAGTTCTTC.